This passage covers 24 T cell receptor beta chains from one sample sequenced in a study of cytomegalovirus exposure and HLA in healthy donors. PCR employed 60 Vbeta and 13 Jbeta primers. Here immunoSEQ multiplex PCR was the method, and the copy in TCRdb shows in-frame clones only, minus some. The table includes under 150,000 clones, 70% to 80% detected once. Source material: PBMCs. These receptor sequences come from a woman aged 40 to 55 in good health and CMV-seropositive.

This clone has a single count. The chain joins TRBV28 to TRBJ1-1; 9 positions agree with TRBD1. The CDR3 covers 13 residues. After removal of 11 bases from V and 4 bases from J, the junction contained 8 bases not matched to a gene. Germline V CDR1 and CDR2: MDHEN, SYDVKM. The CDR3 is CACYLGQGTEAFF. The CDR3 DNA is TGTGCCTGCTACTTGGGACAGGGCACTGAAGCTTTCTTT.

J is TRBJ1-1 and V is TRBV6-5, with TRBD1 as a possible D gene (5 bases). CDR1 and CDR2 (germline): MNHEY, SVGAGI. The V and J ends lost 5 bases and 4 bases respectively, with 17 bases between them. The CDR3 runs to 15 residues. Here the CDR3 reads CASSGGGGWGTEAFF. CDR3 coding DNA: TGTGCCAGCAGTGGGGGGGGAGGGTGGGGCACTGAAGCTTTCTTT.

The chain is built from TRBV6-1 and TRBJ1-2, with no clear D. This CDR3 has 14 amino acids. CDR1 MNHNS and CDR2 SASEGT come from the germline V gene. V shed 4 bases and J shed 1 base, with 10 bases lying between them. The CDR3 DNA sequence: TGTGCCAGCAGTGGAGGAGTCCATAACTATGGCTACACCTTC. This gives the protein CASSGGVHNYGYTF.

In its sample, this clone was seen a few times. The rearrangement links TRBV29-1 to TRBJ2-1; the D gene is possibly TRBD2 (5 bases). Trimming pared 2 bases from V and 5 bases from J, leaving 10 bases between. Germline CDR1 reads SQVTM; CDR2 reads ANQGSEA. This CDR3 is built from 13 residues. The CDR3 sequence: CSVETRINNEQFF. CDR3 in DNA: TGCAGCGTTGAAACTAGGATAAACAATGAGCAGTTCTTC.

This clone was recorded only once. CDR3 nucleotide sequence: TGTGCCAGCAGCCAGGGGCGGGCTTCCGGGGAGCTGTTTTTT. Amino acid sequence: CASSQGRASGELFF. The chain has TRBV11-3 and TRBJ2-2, with D perhaps TRBD1 (6 bases). Germline values: CDR1 SGHNT, CDR2 YENEEA. With 5 bases removed from V and 6 bases from J, the gap between germline ends came to 13 bases. The CDR3 is 14 amino acids.

V usage is TRBV2 and J usage is TRBJ2-7, with 7 bases that match TRBD1. The CDR3 spans 12 residues. V trimming: 6 bases; J trimming: 5 bases; junction bases outside the gene matches: 4. Looked up from germline, CDR1 is SNHLY and CDR2 is FYNNEI. Here the CDR3 reads CASSYTGDEQYF. CDR3 DNA sequence: TGTGCCAGCAGCTATACAGGGGACGAGCAGTACTTC.

This clone was detected only once. The rearrangement joins TRBV28 to TRBJ1-4; weak D call: TRBD1 (6 bases). Trimming removed 8 bases from V and 4 bases from J, with 11 bases in between. This CDR3 region has 13 residues. Looked up from germline, CDR1 is MDHEN and CDR2 is SYDVKM. The CDR3 nucleotides are TGTGCCAGCTTGGACAGCATTAATGAAAAACTGTTTTTT. Translating it yields CASLDSINEKLFF.

The table lists this clone with a few counts. This rearrangement joins TRBV11-1 to TRBJ2-3; 8 nucleotides align to TRBD1. Germline assignment: CDR1 SGHAT and CDR2 FQDESV (reference sequence). With 1 base clipped from V and 0 bases from J, the junction kept 6 bases outside the gene matches. CDR3 length: 17 residues. The CDR3 coding sequence is TGTGCCAGCAGCTTAGGTATCGGGACAGGAAGCACAGATACGCAGTATTTT. Its protein is CASSLGIGTGSTDTQYF.

The chain recombines TRBV27 with TRBJ1-1, with D possibly being TRBD1 (6 bases). The CDR3 extends over 12 amino acids. Trimming pared 4 bases from V and 4 bases from J, leaving 7 bases between. Germline loops: CDR1 MNHEY, CDR2 SMNVEV (reference sequence). CDR3 sequence (DNA): TGTGCCAGCAGTTCCAGGGGCACTGAAGCTTTCTTT. Its translation: CASSSRGTEAFF.

The rearrangement joins TRBV28 to TRBJ2-3; 10 bases agree with TRBD2. The CDR3 covers 18 residues. Trimming took 1 base from V and 5 from J; bases not matched to a gene: 12. Germline values: CDR1 MDHEN, CDR2 SYDVKM. In DNA, the CDR3 is TGTGCCAGCAGTTTATCGGGGGCTAGCGGGAGTATGAGAGATACGCAGTATTTT. Translated: CASSLSGASGSMRDTQYF.

The chain has TRBV10-3 and TRBJ2-2, with 8 bases fitting TRBD1. The length of the CDR3 is 15 residues. V dropped 4 bases and J dropped 3; count of bases not matched to a gene: 4. Germline V gene sequence: CDR1 ENHRY, CDR2 SYGVKD. This chain's CDR3 is CAISGQGSDTGELFF. CDR3 DNA: TGTGCCATCAGTGGACAGGGGTCGGACACCGGGGAGCTGTTTTTT.

This chain joins TRBV6-1 and TRBJ1-2; the match to TRBD1 covers 8 bases. Germline CDR1 is MNHNS and CDR2 is SASEGT. V lost 0 bases and J lost 2; bases outside the gene matches: 2. The CDR3 is made up of 15 amino acids. CDR3 residues: CASSEAGTGNYGYTF. CDR3 DNA sequence: TGTGCCAGCAGTGAAGCCGGGACAGGCAACTATGGCTACACCTTC.

This clone occurred a few times. This rearrangement joins TRBV18 to TRBJ2-4; no clear D. Germline V gene lookup returns CDR1 KGHSH and CDR2 LQKENI. This CDR3 comprises 16 residues. Trimming removed 3 bases at V and 0 bases at J, with 12 bases between. The CDR3 loop reads CASSPVGGLAKNIQYF. DNA of the CDR3: TGTGCCAGCTCACCGGTAGGCGGCCTAGCCAAAAACATTCAGTACTTC.

The chain joins TRBV29-1 to TRBJ1-4; D unclear. Trimming shortened V by 1 base and J by 3 bases, and 6 bases separated the two germline ends. Germline values: CDR1 SQVTM, CDR2 ANQGSEA. The CDR3 is 13 amino acids. Written as DNA, the CDR3 is TGCAGCGTTGAAGTGGAGGCTAATGAAAAACTGTTTTTT. Amino acid sequence: CSVEVEANEKLFF.

The chain combines TRBV20-1 with TRBJ2-7; 7 positions agree with TRBD2. CDR1 and CDR2 (germline): DFQATT, SNEGSKA (reference sequence). V lost 6 bases and J lost 4; bases outside the gene matches: 3. This CDR3 spans 11 amino acids. In DNA, the CDR3 is TGCAGTGCCTGGCGGGGGTACGAGCAGTACTTC. Its protein is CSAWRGYEQYF.

The rearrangement joins TRBV7-9 to TRBJ2-3, with 12 bases lining up with TRBD2. CDR1 is SEHNR, CDR2 FQNEAQ, per germline (reference sequence). J lost 4 bases, V lost 4 bases, and 12 bases had no gene match. This CDR3 spans 18 amino acids. The CDR3 bases are TGTGCCAGCAGCTCCCCGCCACGACTAGCGGGAGACGCAGATACGCAGTATTTT. Its translation: CASSSPPRLAGDADTQYF.

The chain combines TRBV6-5 with TRBJ2-3, with 8 bases aligning to TRBD2. The V segment lost 2 bases and the J segment 6 bases; nucleotides outside the gene matches: 7. CDR3 length: 15 amino acids. Germline CDR1 is MNHEY and CDR2 is SVGAGI. The CDR3 DNA reads as TGTGCCAGCAGTTACGGAGCGGGAGAGTTCGATACGCAGTATTTT. Amino acid sequence: CASSYGAGEFDTQYF.

The V call is TRBV10-3, the J call TRBJ1-2, with 9 nucleotides matching TRBD1. Germline values: CDR1 ENHRY, CDR2 SYGVKD. The CDR3 extends over 13 amino acids. The J segment lost 7 bases and the V segment lost 7 bases, leaving 7 bases of the junction unmatched. CDR3 sequence reads: CAITEGDRVGYTF. CDR3 sequence (DNA): TGTGCCATCACCGAGGGGGACAGGGTTGGCTACACCTTC.

V is TRBV27 and J is TRBJ2-3; TRBD2 matches 7 bases. Trimming removed 3 bases from V and 4 bases from J; junction bases left unmatched: 4. The CDR3 sequence is 14 residues long. From germline, CDR1 is MNHEY and CDR2 SMNVEV (reference sequence). The CDR3 DNA is TGTGCCAGCAGTTTTTTCCGGGAGGCAGATACGCAGTATTTT. Amino acid sequence: CASSFFREADTQYF.

The CDR3 region has the DNA TGTGCCAGCAGCATCACTAGCGGGACAGATACGCAGTATTTT. Amino acid sequence: CASSITSGTDTQYF. The chain links TRBV2 to TRBJ2-3; TRBD2 matches at 9 bases. After removal of 6 bases from V and 3 bases from J, the junction contained 4 bases not matched to a gene. There are 14 residues in the CDR3. Germline CDR1 SNHLY, CDR2 FYNNEI.

This clone was counted once. The genes are TRBV7-9 and TRBJ2-5; 8 positions match TRBD2. Looked up from germline, CDR1 is SEHNR and CDR2 is FQNEAQ (reference sequence). CDR3 size: 14 residues. V lost 1 base and J lost 5; bases outside the gene matches: 3. For the CDR3, the DNA is TGTGCCAGCAGCTTAGGGACTAGCTTGGAGACCCAGTACTTC. It yields the protein CASSLGTSLETQYF.

This clone showed up just a few times. The V call is TRBV19, the J call TRBJ2-1, with TRBD1 as a possible D gene (6 bases). V gave up 8 bases and J gave up 6 bases, with 17 bases separating them. CDR3 length: 14 residues. Germline CDR1 reads LNHDA; CDR2 reads SQIVND (reference sequence). The CDR3: CASGAGQGGNEQFF. Written as DNA, the CDR3 is TGTGCCAGTGGGGCAGGACAAGGGGGCAATGAGCAGTTCTTC. Based on the CDR3 plus reference TRBV19 and TRBJ2-1, the full variable domain is DGGITQSPKYLFRKEGQNVTLSCEQNLNHDAMYWYRQDPGQGLRLIYYSQIVNDFQKGDIAEGYSVSREKKESFPLTVTSAQKNPTAFYLCASGAGQGGNEQFFGPGTRLTVL.

In its sample, this clone was seen a few times. The chain employs TRBV6-6 and TRBJ1-5; no clear D gene. Germline V gene sequence: CDR1 MNHNY, CDR2 SVGAGI (reference sequence). The CDR3 is made up of 13 amino acids. Between the trimmed V and J ends, which lost 8 bases and 0 bases, there was a span of 8 bases. This CDR3 reads CASQAYSNQPQHF. CDR3 nucleotide sequence: TGTGCCAGCCAGGCCTATAGCAATCAGCCCCAGCATTTT.

V and J are TRBV29-1 and TRBJ1-1; D gene unclear. V was cut by 6 bases and J by 5 bases, with 13 bases left in between. In germline, CDR1 is SQVTM, CDR2 ANQGSEA. The CDR3 extends over 12 amino acids. CDR3 in DNA: TGCAGCGTGCGAAACGGGAGAACTGAAGCTTTCTTT. Translating it yields CSVRNGRTEAFF.